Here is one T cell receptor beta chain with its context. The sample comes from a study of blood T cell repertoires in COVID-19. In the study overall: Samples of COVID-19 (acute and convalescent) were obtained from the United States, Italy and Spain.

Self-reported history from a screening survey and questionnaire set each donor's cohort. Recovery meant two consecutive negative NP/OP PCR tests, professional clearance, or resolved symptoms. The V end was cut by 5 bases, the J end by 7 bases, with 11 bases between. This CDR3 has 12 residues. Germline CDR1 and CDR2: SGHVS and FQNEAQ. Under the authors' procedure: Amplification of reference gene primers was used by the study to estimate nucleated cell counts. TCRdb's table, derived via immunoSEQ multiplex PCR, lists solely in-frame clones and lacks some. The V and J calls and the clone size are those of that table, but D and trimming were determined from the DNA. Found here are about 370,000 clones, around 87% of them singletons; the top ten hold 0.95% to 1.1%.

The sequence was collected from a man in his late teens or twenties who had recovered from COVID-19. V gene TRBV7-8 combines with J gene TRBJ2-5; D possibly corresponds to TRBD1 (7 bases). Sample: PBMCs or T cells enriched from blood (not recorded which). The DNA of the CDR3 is TGTGCCAGCAGCCCAGGGGGAGGGACCCAGTACTTC. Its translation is CASSPGGGTQYF.